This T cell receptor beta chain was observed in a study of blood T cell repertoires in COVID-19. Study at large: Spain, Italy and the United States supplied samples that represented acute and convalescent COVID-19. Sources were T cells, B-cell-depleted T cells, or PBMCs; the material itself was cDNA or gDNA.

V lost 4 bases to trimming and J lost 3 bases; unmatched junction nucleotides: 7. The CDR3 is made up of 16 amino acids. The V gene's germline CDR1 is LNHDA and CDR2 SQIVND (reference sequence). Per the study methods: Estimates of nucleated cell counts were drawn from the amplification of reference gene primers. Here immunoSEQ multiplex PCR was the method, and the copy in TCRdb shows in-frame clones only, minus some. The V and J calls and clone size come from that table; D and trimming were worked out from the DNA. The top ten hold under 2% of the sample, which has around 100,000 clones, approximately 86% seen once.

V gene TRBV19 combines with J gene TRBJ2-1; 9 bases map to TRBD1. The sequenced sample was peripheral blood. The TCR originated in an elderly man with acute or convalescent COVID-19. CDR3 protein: CASSKIVTGGYNEQFF. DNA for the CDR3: TGTGCCAGTAGTAAGATTGTGACAGGGGGCTACAATGAGCAGTTCTTC.